This TCR beta chain was sequenced during a study of OX40 agonist ivuxolimab in advanced cancers. Study-wide results and caveats: There were also nonresponders showing low normalized T-cell clonal expansion.

The CDR3 totals 16 residues. The V gene's germline CDR1 is SGHAT and CDR2 FQNNGV. Trimming took off 5 bases at V and 8 bases at J, with 24 bases between the two ends. Repertoires were generated with immunoSEQ multiplex PCR, while TCRdb's copy carries only in-frame clones and drops some. The repertoire holds tens of thousands of clones, with around 82% as singletons. As regards this clone: The antigen remains unidentified.

This chain uses TRBV11-2 with TRBJ1-2; D remains unclear. This receptor was identified in an adult with an advanced solid tumor such as melanoma, head and neck, liver or kidney cancer. This specimen was CD4+ or CD8+ T cells sorted from blood, taken in a trial of the OX40 agonist ivuxolimab. The CDR3 DNA sequence: TGTGCCAGCAGCCAACCCGGGAGGACTCGCGACTGGGGCTACACCTTC. It codes for CASSQPGRTRDWGYTF.